This is a list of T cell receptor beta chains from one sample in a study of T cells after posttransplantation cyclophosphamide. This table comes from immunoSEQ multiplex PCR, and its TCRdb copy is limited to in-frame clones, with some not included. Of about 15,000 clones in the sample, over 60% were seen once. Sequencing input: memory CD4+ T cells sorted from PBMCs. The receptor set was obtained from a man aged 50-59 years. The CDR3 runs from the conserved cysteine through the conserved F or W. Fields, in order: D gene, V gene, clone size, J gene, CDR3 protein, CDR3 DNA. A D gene is named only where the DNA matches it firmly. Expanded clones are given a class, and other clones once, few, many or no size at all.

>NA|TRBV6-5|NA|TRBJ2-1
CASGRQVYEQFF
TGTGCCAGCGGCAGACAGGTCTATGAGCAGTTCTTC
>NA|TRBV4-1|NA|TRBJ1-5
CASSQKFREGNQPQHF
TGCGCCAGCAGCCAAAAATTCAGGGAGGGCAATCAGCCCCAGCATTTT
>TRBD1|TRBV11-2|NA|TRBJ1-1
CASSGQGRLAEAFF
TGTGCCAGCAGCGGACAGGGTAGACTCGCTGAAGCTTTCTTT
>NA|TRBV18|few|TRBJ2-7
CASSPEIPGEQYF
TGTGCCAGCTCACCGGAGATCCCCGGCGAGCAGTACTTC
>NA|TRBV19|few|TRBJ2-7
CASSAGGLAEDQYF
TGTGCCAGTAGTGCTGGGGGGCTAGCGGAAGATCAGTACTTC
>NA|TRBV10-3|NA|TRBJ1-1
CAISETLSGGNTEAFF
TGTGCCATCAGTGAGACCTTATCGGGGGGGAACACTGAAGCTTTCTTT
>NA|TRBV11-1|NA|TRBJ2-1
CASSLSGDNEQFF
TGTGCCAGCAGCTTATCAGGGGATAATGAGCAGTTCTTC
>TRBD2|TRBV6-6|NA|TRBJ2-7
CASSYSTSGAMEQYF
TGTGCCAGCAGTTACAGCACTAGCGGGGCCATGGAGCAGTACTTC
>NA|TRBV4-1|NA|TRBJ1-2
CASSQDRRLGGYTF
TGCGCCAGCAGCCAAGATAGGAGGCTTGGGGGCTACACCTTC
>NA|TRBV30|NA|TRBJ2-7
CALQSFYEQYF
TGTGCATTACAGAGTTTCTACGAGCAGTACTTC
>TRBD2|TRBV11-1|NA|TRBJ2-7
CASSLRASGTYEQYF
TGTGCCAGCAGCTTACGGGCTAGCGGGACCTACGAGCAGTACTTC
>TRBD1|TRBV2|NA|TRBJ2-1
CASSSFRGRQFF
TGTGCCAGCAGTTCCTTCAGGGGGCGGCAGTTCTTC
>NA|TRBV7-3|NA|TRBJ1-1
CASSLNGDSAFF
TGTGCCAGCAGCTTAAATGGGGACTCGGCTTTCTTT
>NA|TRBV5-1|NA|TRBJ2-5
CASSFDSGGETQYF
TGCGCCAGCAGTTTTGACTCAGGAGGAGAGACCCAGTACTTC
>NA|TRBV11-3|NA|TRBJ2-1
CASSWVVEGDSSYNEQFF
TGTGCCAGCAGCTGGGTAGTTGAAGGGGATAGCTCCTACAATGAGCAGTTCTTC
>TRBD2|TRBV7-2|NA|TRBJ2-7
CASSSAQSGGFGYEQYF
TGTGCCAGCAGCTCTGCCCAAAGCGGGGGTTTCGGGTACGAGCAGTACTTC
>TRBD2|TRBV6-5|NA|TRBJ2-1
CASSYGSGGRNEQFF
TGTGCCAGCAGTTACGGTAGCGGGGGGCGCAATGAGCAGTTCTTC
>NA|TRBV5-8|NA|TRBJ1-5
CASSFGMGSGPQHF
TGTGCCAGCAGCTTCGGGATGGGGAGCGGACCCCAGCATTTT
>TRBD2|TRBV27|few|TRBJ2-7
CASSRLAGGMSYEQYF
TGTGCCAGCAGTCGACTAGCGGGGGGAATGTCCTACGAGCAGTACTTC
>NA|TRBV5-6|NA|TRBJ1-2
CASSSVYGYTF
TGTGCCAGCAGTTCGGTATATGGCTACACCTTC
>NA|TRBV6-1|NA|TRBJ2-1
CASSEGSAGLGEQFF
TGTGCCAGCAGTGAAGGGTCTGCGGGATTGGGTGAGCAGTTCTTC
>NA|TRBV5-1|NA|TRBJ2-7
CASTALGDRWGEQYF
TGCGCCAGTACAGCTTTGGGAGACAGGTGGGGCGAGCAGTACTTC
>NA|TRBV2|once|TRBJ1-1
CASNFGGDTEAFF
TGTGCCAGCAACTTCGGGGGGGACACTGAAGCTTTCTTT
>TRBD1|TRBV5-1|NA|TRBJ1-3
CASSWGTGGRFGNTIYF
TGCGCCAGCAGCTGGGGGACAGGGGGCAGATTTGGAAACACCATATATTTT
>NA|TRBV11-3|NA|TRBJ2-7
CASRWGGANEQYF
TGTGCCAGCAGATGGGGGGGGGCAAACGAGCAGTACTTC
>NA|TRBV6-6|once|TRBJ2-7
CASTVAGATYSYEQYF
TGTGCCAGCACTGTCGCGGGGGCTACCTACTCCTACGAGCAGTACTTC
>TRBD2|TRBV2|few|TRBJ2-3
CASGGVGTDTQYF
TGTGCCAGCGGGGGGGTTGGTACAGATACGCAGTATTTT
>TRBD1|TRBV19|NA|TRBJ1-5
CASSMPLTGENQPQHF
TGTGCCAGTAGTATGCCCTTGACAGGGGAGAATCAGCCCCAGCATTTT
>NA|TRBV27|NA|TRBJ1-1
CASSSTALNTEAFF
TGTGCCAGCAGTTCGACAGCTTTGAACACTGAAGCTTTCTTT
>TRBD2|TRBV5-8|NA|TRBJ2-5
CASSPPRGSDYQETQYF
TGTGCCAGCAGCCCCCCACGCGGGAGTGATTATCAAGAGACCCAGTACTTC
>TRBD1|TRBV5-4|NA|TRBJ2-5
CASSSRQGSQETQYF
TGTGCCAGCAGCTCCCGACAGGGTAGTCAAGAGACCCAGTACTTC
>TRBD1|TRBV6-1|NA|TRBJ1-5
CASSPQGRHQPQHF
TGTGCCAGCAGTCCACAGGGGAGGCATCAGCCCCAGCATTTT
>NA|TRBV4-3|NA|TRBJ1-2
CASSGPATGYGYTF
TGCGCCAGCAGTGGCCCGGCCACAGGTTATGGCTACACCTTC